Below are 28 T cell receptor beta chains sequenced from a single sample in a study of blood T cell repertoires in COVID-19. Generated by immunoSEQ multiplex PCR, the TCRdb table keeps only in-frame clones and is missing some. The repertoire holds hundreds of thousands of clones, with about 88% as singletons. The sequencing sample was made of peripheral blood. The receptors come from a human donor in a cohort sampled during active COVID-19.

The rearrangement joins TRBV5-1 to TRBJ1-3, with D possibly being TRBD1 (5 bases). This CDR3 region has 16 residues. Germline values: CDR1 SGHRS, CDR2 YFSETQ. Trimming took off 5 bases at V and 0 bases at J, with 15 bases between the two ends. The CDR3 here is CASSLSTGVSGNTIYF. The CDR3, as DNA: TGCGCCAGCAGTCTTTCAACAGGCGTCTCTGGAAACACCATATATTTT.

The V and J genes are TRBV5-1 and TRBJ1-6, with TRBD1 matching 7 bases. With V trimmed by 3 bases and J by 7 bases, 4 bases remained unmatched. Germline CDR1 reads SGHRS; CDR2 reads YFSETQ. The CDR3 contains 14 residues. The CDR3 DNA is TGCGCCAGCAGCTCCGGGACAGCGAATTCACCCCTCCACTTT. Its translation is CASSSGTANSPLHF.

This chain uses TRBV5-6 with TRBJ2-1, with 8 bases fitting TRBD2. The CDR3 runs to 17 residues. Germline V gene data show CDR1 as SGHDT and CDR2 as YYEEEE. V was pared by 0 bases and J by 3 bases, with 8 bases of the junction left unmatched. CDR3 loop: CASSLGAREAVYNEQFF. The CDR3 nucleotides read TGTGCCAGCAGCTTGGGGGCGCGGGAGGCGGTCTACAATGAGCAGTTCTTC. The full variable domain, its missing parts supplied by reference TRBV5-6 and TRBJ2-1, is DAGVTQSPTHLIKTRGQQVTLRCSPKSGHDTVSWYQQALGQGPQFIFQYYEEEERQRGNFPDRFSGHQFPNYSSELNVNALLLGDSALYLCASSLGAREAVYNEQFFGPGTRLTVL.

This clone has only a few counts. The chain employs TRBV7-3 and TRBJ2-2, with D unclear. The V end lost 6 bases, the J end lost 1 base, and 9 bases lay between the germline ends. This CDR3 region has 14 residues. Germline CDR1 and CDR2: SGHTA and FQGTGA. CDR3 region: CASSQLGNTGELFF. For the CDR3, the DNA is TGTGCCAGCAGTCAACTTGGGAACACCGGGGAGCTGTTTTTT.

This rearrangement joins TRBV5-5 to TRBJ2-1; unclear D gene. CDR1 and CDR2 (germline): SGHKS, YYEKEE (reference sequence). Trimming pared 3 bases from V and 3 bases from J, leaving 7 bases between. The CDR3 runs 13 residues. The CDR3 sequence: CASSSSLYNEQFF. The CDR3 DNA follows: TGTGCCAGCAGCTCCTCCCTCTACAATGAGCAGTTCTTC. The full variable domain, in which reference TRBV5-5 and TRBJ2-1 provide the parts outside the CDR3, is DAGVTQSPTHLIKTRGQQVTLRCSPISGHKSVSWYQQVLGQGPQFIFQYYEKEERGRGNFPDRFSARQFPNYSSELNVNALLLGDSALYLCASSSSLYNEQFFGPGTRLTVL.

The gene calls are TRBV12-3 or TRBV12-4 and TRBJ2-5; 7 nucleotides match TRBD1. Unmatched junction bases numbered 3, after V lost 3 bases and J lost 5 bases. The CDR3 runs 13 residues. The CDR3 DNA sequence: TGTGCCAGCAGTTTGGACAGGCGGGAGACCCAGTACTTC. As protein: CASSLDRRETQYF.

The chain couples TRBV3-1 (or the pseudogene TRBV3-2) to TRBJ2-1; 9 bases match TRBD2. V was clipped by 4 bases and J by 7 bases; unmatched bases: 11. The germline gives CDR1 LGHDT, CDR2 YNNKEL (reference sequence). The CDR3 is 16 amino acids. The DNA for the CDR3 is TGTGCCAGCAGCCGCCCCCGGGCGGGAGGGGGGAATGAGCAGTTCTTC. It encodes CASSRPRAGGGNEQFF.

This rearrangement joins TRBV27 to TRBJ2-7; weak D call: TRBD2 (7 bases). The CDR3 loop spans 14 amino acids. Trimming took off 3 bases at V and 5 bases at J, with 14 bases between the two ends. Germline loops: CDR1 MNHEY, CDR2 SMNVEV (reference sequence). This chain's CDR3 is CASSFSGRGNEQYF. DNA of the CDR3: TGTGCCAGCAGTTTTAGTGGGAGGGGGAACGAGCAGTACTTC.

The CDR3, as DNA: TGTGCCACCAGTGGACTAGCAGCTTTCAATGAGCAGTTCTTC. Translating it yields CATSGLAAFNEQFF. J is TRBJ2-1 and V is TRBV24-1; 7 bases match TRBD2. This CDR3 contains 14 residues. With 5 bases clipped from V and 6 bases from J, the junction kept 6 bases outside the gene matches. Germline lookup yields CDR1 KGHDR and CDR2 SFDVKD.

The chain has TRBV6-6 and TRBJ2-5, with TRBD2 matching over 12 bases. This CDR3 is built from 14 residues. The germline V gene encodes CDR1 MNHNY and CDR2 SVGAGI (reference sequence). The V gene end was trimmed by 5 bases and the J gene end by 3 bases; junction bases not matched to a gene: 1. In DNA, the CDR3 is TGTGCCAGCAGTGCTAGCGGGAGGGAAGAGACCCAGTACTTC. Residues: CASSASGREETQYF.

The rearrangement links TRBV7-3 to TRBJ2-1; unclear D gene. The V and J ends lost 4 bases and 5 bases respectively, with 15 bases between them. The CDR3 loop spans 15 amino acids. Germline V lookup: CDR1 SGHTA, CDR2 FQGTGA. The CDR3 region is CASSSPLEQNNEQFF. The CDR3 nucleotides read TGTGCCAGCAGCTCCCCTTTGGAGCAGAACAATGAGCAGTTCTTC.

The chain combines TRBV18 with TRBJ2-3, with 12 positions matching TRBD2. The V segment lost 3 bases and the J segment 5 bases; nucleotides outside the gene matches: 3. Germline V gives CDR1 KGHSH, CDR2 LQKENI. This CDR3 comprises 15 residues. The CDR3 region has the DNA TGTGCCAGCTCACCGCCTAGCGGGGGGGAAGATACGCAGTATTTT. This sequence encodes CASSPPSGGEDTQYF.

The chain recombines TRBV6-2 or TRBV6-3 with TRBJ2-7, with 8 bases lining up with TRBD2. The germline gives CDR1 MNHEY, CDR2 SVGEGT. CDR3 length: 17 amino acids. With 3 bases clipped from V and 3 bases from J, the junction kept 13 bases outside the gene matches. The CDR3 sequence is CASSYGLAGPLIYEQYF. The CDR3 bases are TGTGCCAGCAGTTATGGTCTAGCGGGCCCCTTGATCTACGAGCAGTACTTC.

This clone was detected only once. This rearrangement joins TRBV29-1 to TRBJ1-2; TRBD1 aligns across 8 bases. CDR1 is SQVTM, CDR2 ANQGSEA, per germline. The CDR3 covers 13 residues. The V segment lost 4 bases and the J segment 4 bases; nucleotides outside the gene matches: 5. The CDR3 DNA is TGCAGCGTTGGTACAGGGGGTCCCTATGGCTACACCTTC. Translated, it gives CSVGTGGPYGYTF.

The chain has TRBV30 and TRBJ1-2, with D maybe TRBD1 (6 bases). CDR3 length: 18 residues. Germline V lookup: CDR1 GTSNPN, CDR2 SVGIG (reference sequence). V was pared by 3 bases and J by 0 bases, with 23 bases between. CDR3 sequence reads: CAWRIQRGKLMPNYGYTF. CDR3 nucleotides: TGTGCCTGGAGGATACAGAGGGGGAAGTTAATGCCTAACTATGGCTACACCTTC.

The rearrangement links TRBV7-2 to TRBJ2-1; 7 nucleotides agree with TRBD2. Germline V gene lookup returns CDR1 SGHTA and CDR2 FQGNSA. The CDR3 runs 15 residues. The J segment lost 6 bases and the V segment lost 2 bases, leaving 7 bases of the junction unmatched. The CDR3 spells CASSLRAGTLNEQFF. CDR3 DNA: TGTGCCAGCAGCTTAAGAGCGGGAACTCTCAATGAGCAGTTCTTC.

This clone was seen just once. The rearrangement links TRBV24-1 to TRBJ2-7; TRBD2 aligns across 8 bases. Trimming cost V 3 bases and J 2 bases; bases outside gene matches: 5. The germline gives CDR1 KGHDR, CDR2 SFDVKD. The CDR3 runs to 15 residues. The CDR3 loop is CATSDTSGSPYEQYF. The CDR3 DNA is TGTGCCACCAGTGATACGAGCGGGAGTCCCTACGAGCAGTACTTC.

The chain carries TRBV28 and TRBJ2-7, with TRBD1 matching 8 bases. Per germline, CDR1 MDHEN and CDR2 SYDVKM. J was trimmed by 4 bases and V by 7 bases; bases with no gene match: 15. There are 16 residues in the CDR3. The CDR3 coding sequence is TGTGCCAGCATTACTACCCCCGGGACAGGAGTTTACGAGCAGTACTTC. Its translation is CASITTPGTGVYEQYF.

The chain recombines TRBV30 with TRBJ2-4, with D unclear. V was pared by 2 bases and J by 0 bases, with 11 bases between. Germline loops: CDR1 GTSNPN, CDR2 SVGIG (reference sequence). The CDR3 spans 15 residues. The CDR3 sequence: CAWSHRTLAKNIQYF. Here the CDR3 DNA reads TGTGCCTGGAGTCACAGAACCCTAGCCAAAAACATTCAGTACTTC.

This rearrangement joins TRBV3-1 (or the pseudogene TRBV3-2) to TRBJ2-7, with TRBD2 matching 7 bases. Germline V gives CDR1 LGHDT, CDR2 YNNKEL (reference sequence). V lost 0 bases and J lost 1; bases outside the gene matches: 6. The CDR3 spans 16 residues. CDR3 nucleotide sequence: TGTGCCAGCAGCCAAGATGGGGGGGAGTATTCCTACGAGCAGTACTTC. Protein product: CASSQDGGEYSYEQYF.

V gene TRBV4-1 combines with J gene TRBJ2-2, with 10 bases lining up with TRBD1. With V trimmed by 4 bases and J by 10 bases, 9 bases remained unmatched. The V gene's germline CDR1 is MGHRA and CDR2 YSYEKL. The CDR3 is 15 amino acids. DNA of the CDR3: TGCGCCAGCAGCCCACCGGGACAGGGGAGGGCGGAGCTGTTTTTT. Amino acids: CASSPPGQGRAELFF.

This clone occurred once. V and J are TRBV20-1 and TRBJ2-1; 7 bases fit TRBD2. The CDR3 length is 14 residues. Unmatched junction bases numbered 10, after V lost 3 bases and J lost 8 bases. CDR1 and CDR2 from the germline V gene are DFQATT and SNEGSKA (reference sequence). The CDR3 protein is CSASTGAGVYEQFF. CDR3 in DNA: TGCAGTGCTAGTACAGGTGCGGGAGTATATGAGCAGTTCTTC.

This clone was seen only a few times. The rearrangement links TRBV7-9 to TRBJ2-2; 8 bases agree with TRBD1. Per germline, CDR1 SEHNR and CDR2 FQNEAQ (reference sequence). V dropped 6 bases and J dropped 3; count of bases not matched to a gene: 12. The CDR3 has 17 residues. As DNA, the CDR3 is TGTGCCAGCAGGCGAGGTCCTCAGGGGGCGCACACCGGGGAGCTGTTTTTT. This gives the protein CASRRGPQGAHTGELFF.

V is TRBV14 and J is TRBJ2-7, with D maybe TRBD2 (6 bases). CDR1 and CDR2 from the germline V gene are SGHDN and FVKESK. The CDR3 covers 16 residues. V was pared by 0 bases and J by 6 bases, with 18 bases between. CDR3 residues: CASSQEVLGAGTEQYF. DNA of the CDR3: TGTGCCAGCAGCCAAGAGGTCTTAGGGGCGGGGACCGAGCAGTACTTC.

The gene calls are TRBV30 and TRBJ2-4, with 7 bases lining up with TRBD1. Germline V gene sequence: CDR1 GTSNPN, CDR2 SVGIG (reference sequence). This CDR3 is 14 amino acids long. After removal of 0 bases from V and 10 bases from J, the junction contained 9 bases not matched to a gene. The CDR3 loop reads CAWSVGNSGGIQYF. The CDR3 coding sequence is TGTGCCTGGAGTGTAGGCAACTCAGGGGGAATTCAGTACTTC.

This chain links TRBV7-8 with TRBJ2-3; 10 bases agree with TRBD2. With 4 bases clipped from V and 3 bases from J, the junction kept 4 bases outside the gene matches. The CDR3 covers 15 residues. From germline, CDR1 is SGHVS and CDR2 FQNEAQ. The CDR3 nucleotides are TGTGCCAGCAGCTCTAGCGGGGGATCGACAGATACGCAGTATTTT. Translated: CASSSSGGSTDTQYF.

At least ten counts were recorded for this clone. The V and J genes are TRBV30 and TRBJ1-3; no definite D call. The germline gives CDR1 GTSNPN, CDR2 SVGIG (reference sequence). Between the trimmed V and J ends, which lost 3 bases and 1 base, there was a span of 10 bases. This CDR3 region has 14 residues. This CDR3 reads CAWRSVGSGNTIYF. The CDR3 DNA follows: TGTGCCTGGAGGTCGGTCGGGTCTGGAAACACCATATATTTT.

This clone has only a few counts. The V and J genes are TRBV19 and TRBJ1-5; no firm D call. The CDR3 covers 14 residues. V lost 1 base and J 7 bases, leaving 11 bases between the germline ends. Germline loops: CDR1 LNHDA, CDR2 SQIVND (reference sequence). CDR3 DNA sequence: TGTGCCAGTAGTATAGGAGGGCACCGACAGCCCCAGCATTTT. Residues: CASSIGGHRQPQHF.